This T cell receptor beta chain was retrieved from a study of T cells after yellow fever vaccination (dated by TCRdb to the late 2010s). Concerning the study at large: The SMART-Seq v4 Ultra Low Input RNA kit was used to prepare libraries from fractions with low cell numbers. To follow T-cell clones before and after primary and booster YFV17D yellow fever vaccination, bulk TCR alpha and beta repertoires were sequenced over time. Two healthy male donors made up the cohort, one aged 18 to 30 years and the other aged 30 to 39 years. Blood samples were taken at several timepoints before and after primary and secondary immunization, and bulk PBMC replicates and cell subsets were isolated. On the study overall, not on this receptor specifically: The secondary T-cell response was weaker than the primary response but faster, peaking on day 5 instead of day 15. Because the study included only a couple of donors, the extent to which the findings can be generalized is limited. Computational filtering was required because FACS-sorted repertoires could contain abundant contaminating clonotypes from the bulk population. Most clones expanded after primary vaccination were re-detected after the booster (around 96% of CD4 and 80% to 90% of CD8), suggesting broad memory maintenance. A small fraction of clonotypes appeared in both the CD4 and CD8 compartments, likely as a result of convergent recombination.

This clonotype came up many times. Its antigen is unknown. The sample holds no much larger clone one base away, and base qualities are not on file. TCR cDNA was synthesized by 5'RACE template switching, through which a universal primer site and unique molecular identifiers were introduced. cDNA synthesis was primed from both the TCR alpha and TCR beta constant segments. Library amplification used two PCR steps, and the second PCR step added sample barcodes and sequencing adapters. Sequencing of libraries was performed on Illumina HiSeq 2500 (2x100 bp) or NovaSeq (2x150 bp). Per the source publication's procedure: Reads were demultiplexed and collapsed into UMI consensus sequences with MIGEC, and V(D)J alignment was performed with MiXCR. Using edgeR on replicate PBMC samples, clonotypes were called vaccine-responding if FDR was below 0.01 and the log2 fold change was above 5 up to day 15. CD4 or CD8 identity was assigned to each bulk clonotype according to whether the clonotype was present at higher abundance in the sequenced CD4 repertoire or the sequenced CD8 repertoire. In TCRdb, the public reads were trimmed at Q25 with fastp and aligned with MiXCR, with productive beta chains retained. Identical CDR3 proteins give one entry, which carries the most common genes and DNA. These V and J calls originate from TCRdb's pipeline instead of the authors' own analysis. The table for this sample lists around 140,000 distinct CDR3 sequences; 6.6% of them were counted only once. The ten largest clones capture over 0.55% of the sample.

The sample's treatment or condition label is to be understood as: live attenuated yellow fever vaccine strain. A standard Ficoll-Paque protocol was used to isolate PBMCs from peripheral blood. Dynabeads CD4 and CD8 positive selection kits were used to isolate the CD4 and CD8 T-cell fractions. TriZol was used to extract RNA from bulk PBMCs, CD4 and CD8 fractions, and dextramer-positive and dextramer-negative fractions. From the cysteine up to the phenylalanine, the CDR3 has a length of 12 residues. Only the CDR3 DNA stays, 36 bases, in frame from base 1. In the germline V gene, CDR1 corresponds to SGDLS and CDR2 to YYNGEE. V was cut back by 0 bases and J by 12 bases, leaving a gap of 10 bases between them.

This receptor was identified in a man aged 25 to 40 who received the YFV17D yellow fever vaccine. Sample: CD4+ T cells sorted from PBMCs, taken 10 days after the yellow fever booster vaccination. The V gene is TRBV9 and the J gene is TRBJ2-1, with the D gene uncertain. The DNA sequence is given as TGTGCCAGCAGCGTAGATCACTTCTCGCAGTTCTTC. Its product reads: CASSVDHFSQFF.